These 25 T cell receptor beta chains were sequenced from one sample in a study of T cell responses to AZD1222 COVID-19 vaccine (dated by TCRdb to the early 2020s). The sample's time point label, in plain terms: baseline before first vaccination. Libraries were constructed by the immunoSEQ multiplex PCR assay. Imported from immuneACCESS, the table was reduced by TCRdb to in-frame sequences with V and J called. These copies leave out some clones; in studies compared against another copy, an unresolved V gene accounts for under half, and the cause of the remainder is not known. For this sample there are 100,000 to 150,000 clones; 85% to 90% appear just once. The ten biggest clones cover 7.7% of the sample. The sample in question was peripheral blood, obtained on day 0 of AZD1222 vaccination. The receptors were gathered from an adult in good health.

The chain's CDR3 is CASSSTSGTNDKQFF. CDR3 bases: TGTGCCAGCAGCTCGACTAGCGGGACTAATGATAAGCAGTTCTTC. This chain links TRBV7-3 with TRBJ2-1, with 11 bases lining up with TRBD2. The junction had 10 bases not matched to a gene; V was cut back by 4 bases and J by 11 bases. The CDR3 length is 15 residues. Germline V gene sequence: CDR1 SGHTA, CDR2 FQGTGA.

The chain links TRBV9 to TRBJ1-4, with D tentatively TRBD1 (5 bases). The CDR3 is 16 residues long. V lost 0 bases, J lost 7 bases, and 16 bases lay in between. Germline CDR1 and CDR2: SGDLS and YYNGEE. CDR3 sequence: CASSVAGGGGGEKLFF. CDR3 nucleotides: TGTGCCAGCAGCGTAGCTGGGGGGGGAGGAGGTGAAAAACTGTTTTTT.

This clone was observed once. This chain links TRBV6-5 with TRBJ2-5; D may be TRBD2 (6 bases). Germline assignment: CDR1 MNHEY and CDR2 SVGAGI. Between the trimmed V and J ends, which lost 0 bases and 5 bases, there was a span of 16 bases. This CDR3 comprises 16 residues. The CDR3 sequence is CASSYSPDGTLETQYF. CDR3 DNA: TGTGCCAGCAGTTACTCCCCTGATGGGACTCTTGAGACCCAGTACTTC.

This rearrangement joins TRBV2 to TRBJ2-1; D gene uncertain. This CDR3 comprises 12 residues. V was clipped by 4 bases and J by 3 bases, with 4 bases between them. Germline loops: CDR1 SNHLY, CDR2 FYNNEI. The CDR3 spells CASSGDYNEQFF. The CDR3 region has the DNA TGTGCCAGCAGTGGAGACTACAATGAGCAGTTCTTC.

Details on this clone: A read error may produce the germline difference seen at one junction end. CDR3 nucleotides: TGCAGTGCCCTAGGGACCAGGGCTATCTTC. Encoded protein: CSALGTRAIF. The chain couples TRBV20-1 to TRBJ2-7, with D perhaps being TRBD1 or TRBD2 (5 bases each). CDR3 size: 10 residues. The germline gives CDR1 DFQATT, CDR2 SNEGSKA (reference sequence).

This chain uses TRBV7-9 with TRBJ1-2; D possibly corresponds to TRBD1 (5 bases). There are 15 residues in the CDR3. V was pared by 4 bases and J by 2 bases, with 14 bases between. Germline V CDR1 and CDR2: SEHNR, FQNEAQ (reference sequence). The CDR3 DNA follows: TGTGCCAGCAGCTCCGGGTTAGGGGCGAACTATGGCTACACCTTC. Translating gives CASSSGLGANYGYTF.

This clone came up once. The V gene is TRBV19, the J gene TRBJ1-2; unclear D gene. The germline gives CDR1 LNHDA, CDR2 SQIVND (reference sequence). This CDR3 has 14 amino acids. With 5 bases removed from V and 1 base from J, the gap between germline ends came to 11 bases. The CDR3 here is CASSDDTVNYGYTF. Written as DNA, the CDR3 is TGTGCCAGTAGTGACGACACAGTTAACTATGGCTACACCTTC.

The chain joins TRBV3-1 (or the pseudogene TRBV3-2) to TRBJ1-1; the match to TRBD1 covers 7 bases. CDR1 and CDR2 (germline): LGHDT, YNNKEL (reference sequence). The CDR3 extends over 17 amino acids. J gave up 4 bases and V 3 bases, and 14 bases lay outside the gene matches. CDR3 bases: TGTGCCAGCAGCCAGGGCGACAGGGCGAGGAGGGGCACTGAAGCTTTCTTT. Its translation: CASSQGDRARRGTEAFF.

This clone was counted only a few times. Written as DNA, the CDR3 is TGTGCCAGCAGCCTACCGAACACGGTAGGCTACACCTTC. It codes for CASSLPNTVGYTF. J is TRBJ1-2 and V is TRBV5-6; D is undetermined. The germline V gene encodes CDR1 SGHDT and CDR2 YYEEEE. The V gene lost 4 bases and the J gene lost 8 bases, with 15 bases spanning the gap. The CDR3 consists of 13 residues. The complete variable domain, with remaining parts taken from reference TRBV5-6 and TRBJ1-2, reads DAGVTQSPTHLIKTRGQQVTLRCSPKSGHDTVSWYQQALGQGPQFIFQYYEEEERQRGNFPDRFSGHQFPNYSSELNVNALLLGDSALYLCASSLPNTVGYTFGSGTRLTVV.

The chain has TRBV7-2 and TRBJ2-2; D remains ambiguous. Germline-derived CDR1 and CDR2 are SGHTA and FQGNSA. This CDR3 spans 13 amino acids. Trimming removed 0 bases from V and 6 bases from J, with 5 bases in between. The CDR3: CASSLARPGELFF. The DNA for the CDR3 is TGTGCCAGCAGCTTAGCGAGGCCCGGGGAGCTGTTTTTT.

The genes are TRBV28 and TRBJ1-5; 7 bases are a match to TRBD1. This CDR3 comprises 13 residues. Germline loops: CDR1 MDHEN, CDR2 SYDVKM. Unmatched junction bases numbered 9, after V lost 7 bases and J lost 9 bases. The CDR3 sequence: CASTPTGLGPQHF. The CDR3 DNA sequence: TGTGCCAGCACCCCGACAGGGTTAGGGCCCCAGCATTTT.

This rearrangement joins TRBV5-5 to TRBJ2-5, with D maybe TRBD2 (6 bases). The CDR3 is 12 amino acids. V shed 5 bases and J shed 5 bases, with 10 bases lying between them. Germline CDR1 SGHKS, CDR2 YYEKEE (reference sequence). CDR3 region: CASSGTQETQYF. The CDR3 region has the DNA TGTGCCAGCAGTGGGACTCAGGAGACCCAGTACTTC.

This chain uses TRBV7-6 with TRBJ2-6; the D gene could be TRBD1 or TRBD2 (5 bases each). This CDR3 comprises 17 residues. Deletions cut 4 bases from V and 0 bases from J, with 13 bases between. Per germline, CDR1 SGHVS and CDR2 FNYEAQ. The CDR3 DNA follows: TGTGCCAGCAGCTCTCCGGGACGCCCCTCTGGGGCCAACGTCCTGACTTTC. Translated, it gives CASSSPGRPSGANVLTF.

In this sample, this clone turned up once. CDR3 amino acids: CASSESSGATNEKLFF. The CDR3 bases are TGCGCCAGCAGTGAGTCGTCGGGGGCAACTAATGAAAAACTGTTTTTT. The chain recombines TRBV10-1 with TRBJ1-4; TRBD1 is a possible D gene (5 bases). This CDR3 spans 16 amino acids. Germline CDR1 reads WNHNN; CDR2 reads SYGVQD (reference sequence). V was clipped by 0 bases and J by 0 bases, with 8 bases between them.

This rearrangement joins TRBV29-1 to TRBJ2-5; tentatively, D is TRBD1 (6 bases). Trimming took off 3 bases at V and 4 bases at J, with 21 bases between the two ends. The germline gives CDR1 SQVTM, CDR2 ANQGSEA. CDR3 length: 16 residues. CDR3 amino acids: CSVEGTRDSVGETQYF. In nucleotides, the CDR3 is TGCAGCGTTGAGGGGACAAGAGATTCGGTGGGAGAGACCCAGTACTTC.

The rearrangement joins TRBV5-1 to TRBJ2-1; D is possibly TRBD1 (5 bases). Germline CDR1 SGHRS, CDR2 YFSETQ. This CDR3 has 13 residues. The CDR3 loop is CASYFDSYNEQFF. CDR3 bases: TGCGCTAGCTATTTTGACAGCTACAATGAGCAGTTCTTC.

The chain has TRBV30 and TRBJ1-1; tentative D call: TRBD1 (6 bases). Germline V gene data show CDR1 as GTSNPN and CDR2 as SVGIG (reference sequence). Trimming shortened V by 0 bases and J by 6 bases, and 11 bases separated the two germline ends. The CDR3 sequence is 13 residues long. CDR3 DNA sequence: TGTGCCTGGAGTGTACATAGGGGGGCTGAAGCTTTCTTT. It is translated as CAWSVHRGAEAFF.

The chain carries TRBV5-1 and TRBJ2-5; tentative D call: TRBD1 (5 bases). V lost 4 bases and J lost 0, with 7 bases in between. Looked up from germline, CDR1 is SGHRS and CDR2 is YFSETQ. The CDR3 is 13 amino acids. CDR3 sequence reads: CASSRGDQETQYF. The DNA of the CDR3 is TGCGCCAGCAGCAGGGGTGACCAAGAGACCCAGTACTTC.

The chain combines TRBV24-1 with TRBJ2-1, with TRBD2 matching over 12 bases. This CDR3 spans 16 amino acids. J was trimmed by 6 bases and V by 4 bases; bases with no gene match: 6. Germline V lookup: CDR1 KGHDR, CDR2 SFDVKD. In DNA, the CDR3 is TGTGCCACCAGTGACCCGACTAGCGGGAGAGGCAATGAGCAGTTCTTC. Translated, it gives CATSDPTSGRGNEQFF.

This chain links TRBV7-2 with TRBJ2-3; D remains ambiguous. The V and J ends lost 8 bases and 0 bases respectively, with 9 bases between them. This CDR3 contains 13 residues. The V gene's germline CDR1 is SGHTA and CDR2 FQGNSA. The CDR3, as DNA: TGTGCCAGCCTGCTCACTAGCACAGATACGCAGTATTTT. It codes for CASLLTSTDTQYF.

The chain recombines TRBV5-1 with TRBJ2-3; D is perhaps TRBD1 (6 bases). The CDR3 has 17 amino acids. Looked up from germline, CDR1 is SGHRS and CDR2 is YFSETQ. With 1 base removed from V and 5 bases from J, the gap between germline ends came to 20 bases. The DNA for the CDR3 is TGCGCCAGCAGCTTGAGTGCAGGGGCCGCTGGCGGAGATACGCAGTATTTT. It translates to CASSLSAGAAGGDTQYF.

This clone was detected only once. This chain connects TRBV12-3 or TRBV12-4 to TRBJ2-5, with D possibly matching TRBD2 (5 bases). Trimming left V 6 bases short and J 5 bases short, with 10 bases between. The CDR3 extends over 12 amino acids. CDR3 DNA sequence: TGTGCCAGCAGCCCCCCGGGGGAGACCCAGTACTTC. Translation gives CASSPPGETQYF.

This clone was found once. The same CDR3 arises from other DNA sequences in this sample as well. This chain uses TRBV18 with TRBJ2-5; the match to TRBD2 covers 8 bases. V was clipped by 3 bases and J by 1 base; unmatched bases: 4. The CDR3 has 15 amino acids. In germline, CDR1 is KGHSH, CDR2 LQKENI. CDR3 in amino acids: CASSPQLAAQETQYF. The CDR3 DNA follows: TGTGCCAGCTCACCGCAACTAGCGGCCCAAGAGACCCAGTACTTC.

This clone showed up just once. CDR3 sequence reads: CASSIGQGAREKLFF. The DNA for the CDR3 is TGTGCCAGTAGTATTGGGCAGGGGGCACGCGAAAAACTGTTTTTT. This sequence joins TRBV19 and TRBJ1-4, with 8 bases that match TRBD1. Germline V gives CDR1 LNHDA, CDR2 SQIVND (reference sequence). After removal of 3 bases from V and 8 bases from J, the junction contained 8 bases not matched to a gene. This CDR3 is built from 15 residues.

This clone showed up just a few times. J is TRBJ2-7 and V is TRBV2; 9 nucleotides line up with TRBD2. Trimming at V came to 6 bases and at J to 3 bases, leaving 6 bases not matched to a gene. CDR1 and CDR2 (germline): SNHLY, FYNNEI. The CDR3 spans 14 residues. The CDR3 DNA sequence: TGTGCCAGCAGCACCGGGACTAGCATCTACGAGCAGTACTTC. Its translation: CASSTGTSIYEQYF. Filled out from reference TRBV2 and TRBJ2-7, the complete variable domain reads EPEVTQTPSHQVTQMGQEVILRCVPISNHLYFYWYRQILGQKVEFLVSFYNNEISEKSEIFDDQFSVERPDGSNFTLKIRSTKLEDSAMYFCASSTGTSIYEQYFGPGTRLTVT.